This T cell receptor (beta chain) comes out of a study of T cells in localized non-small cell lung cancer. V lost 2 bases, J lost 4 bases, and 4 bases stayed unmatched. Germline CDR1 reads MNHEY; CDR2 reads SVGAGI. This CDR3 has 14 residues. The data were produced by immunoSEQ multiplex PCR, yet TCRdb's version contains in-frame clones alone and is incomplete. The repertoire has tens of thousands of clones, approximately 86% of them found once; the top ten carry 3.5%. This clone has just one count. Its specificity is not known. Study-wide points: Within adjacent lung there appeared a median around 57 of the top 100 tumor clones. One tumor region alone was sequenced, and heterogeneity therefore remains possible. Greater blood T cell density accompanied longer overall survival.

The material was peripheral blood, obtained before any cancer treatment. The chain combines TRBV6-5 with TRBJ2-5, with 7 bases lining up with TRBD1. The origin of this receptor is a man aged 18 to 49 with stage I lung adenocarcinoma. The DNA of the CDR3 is TGTGCCAGCAGTTACACAGGGGATCGAGAGACCCAGTACTTC. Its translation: CASSYTGDRETQYF.